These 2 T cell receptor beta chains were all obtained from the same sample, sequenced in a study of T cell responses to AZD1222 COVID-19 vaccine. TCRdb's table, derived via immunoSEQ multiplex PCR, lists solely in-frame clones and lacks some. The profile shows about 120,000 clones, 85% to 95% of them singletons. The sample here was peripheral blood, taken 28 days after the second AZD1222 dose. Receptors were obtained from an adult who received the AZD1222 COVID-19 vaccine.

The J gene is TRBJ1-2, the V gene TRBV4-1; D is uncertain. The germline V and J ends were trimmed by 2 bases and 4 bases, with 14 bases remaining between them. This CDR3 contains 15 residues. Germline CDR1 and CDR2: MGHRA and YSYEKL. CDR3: CASSQNADGPYGYTF. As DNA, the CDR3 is TGCGCCAGCAGCCAAAACGCCGACGGCCCCTATGGCTACACCTTC.

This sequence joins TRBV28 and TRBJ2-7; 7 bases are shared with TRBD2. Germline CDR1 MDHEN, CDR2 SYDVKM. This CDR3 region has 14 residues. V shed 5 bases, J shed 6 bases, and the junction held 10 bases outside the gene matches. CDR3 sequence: CASSPGTTWAEQYF. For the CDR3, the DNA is TGTGCCAGCAGTCCTGGGACTACATGGGCCGAGCAGTACTTC.